The 14 T cell receptor beta chains below were found in one sample sequenced in a study of regulatory T cells in long-lasting Graves disease (dated by TCRdb to about 2021). The sample's time point, from its label and the paper: persistent/refractory GD, antithyroid drugs over 5 years with positive TRAb. RNA was extracted from PBMCs in TRIzol for both TCR sequencing and RNA sequencing. The receptor library was made with multiplex PCR. Sequenced using an Illumina HiSeq 4000. TCR beta libraries were built with iRepertoire HTBI primers and Arm-PCR amplification of CDR3 regions. TCRdb reworked the public reads: Q25 trimming with fastp, MiXCR clone assembly, productive beta chains retained. Here each entry gathers all rows of one CDR3 protein and keeps the most common genes and DNA. This sample is represented by about 660,000 distinct CDR3 sequences; approximately 29% of them were singletons. Jointly, the top ten make up around 42% of the sample.

This specimen was peripheral blood mononuclear cells (PBMCs), taken when the disease was refractory, from a patient treated with antithyroid drugs. The receptors were sampled from a female donor with Graves disease.

Many counts were recorded for this clonotype. The V and J genes are TRBV3-1 and TRBJ1-5, with D possibly being TRBD1 (5 bases). The V end lost 3 bases, the J end lost 4 bases, and 10 bases lay between the germline ends. Germline CDR1 is LGHDT and CDR2 is YNNKEL (reference sequence). The CDR3 loop spans 14 amino acids. The CDR3 DNA reads TGTGCCAGCAGCCAGGGACGGGGAAATCAGCCCCAGCATTTT. It yields the protein CASSQGRGNQPQHF.

This clonotype was observed a few times. The rearrangement joins TRBV5-4 to TRBJ2-5, with 9 bases that match TRBD2. The CDR3 totals 14 residues. Trimming removed 3 bases from V and 4 bases from J; junction bases left unmatched: 4. Germline values: CDR1 SGHNT, CDR2 YYREEE (reference sequence). Here the CDR3 reads CASSWGLAGETQYF. DNA of the CDR3: TGTGCCAGCAGCTGGGGACTAGCTGGAGAGACCCAGTACTTC.

This clonotype was found many times. The genes are TRBV28 and TRBJ1-2, with D unclear. The CDR3 sequence is 10 residues long. V lost 10 bases to trimming and J lost 2 bases, with 5 bases between them. CDR1 MDHEN and CDR2 SYDVKM come from the germline V gene. CDR3 sequence: CATLNYGYTF. In DNA, the CDR3 is TGTGCCACCCTAAACTATGGCTACACCTTC.

The CDR3 DNA follows: TGTGCCAGCAGTAAAGACAGGGGGTGCCGAGAGACCCAGTACTTC. Encoded protein: CASSKDRGCRETQYF. V is TRBV6-1 and J is TRBJ2-5, with TRBD1 matching over 9 bases. Germline CDR1 reads MNHNS; CDR2 reads SASEGT. This CDR3 has 15 amino acids. The V and J ends lost 5 bases and 4 bases, in that order; junction bases with no gene match: 8.

In its sample, this clonotype was seen many times. The chain joins TRBV28 to TRBJ1-2, with D perhaps matching TRBD1 (5 bases). This CDR3 region has 15 residues. The V gene's germline CDR1 is MDHEN and CDR2 SYDVKM. V lost 5 bases, J lost 2 bases, and 15 bases lay in between. The CDR3 region has the DNA TGTGCCAGCAGTCCAATTACAGGAAAAAACTATGGCTACACCTTC. Amino acids: CASSPITGKNYGYTF.

Turning to this clonotype: A much larger clone lies a single base off, so this may be a read error. The chain recombines TRBV12-3 or TRBV12-4 with TRBJ1-1, with D possibly TRBD1 on 6 matching bases. The CDR3 extends over 13 amino acids. The chain's CDR3 is CASSLGWDTGAFF. CDR3 nucleotide sequence: TGTGCCAGCAGTTTGGGTTGGGACACTGGAGCTTTCTTT.

This chain joins TRBV5-1 and TRBJ2-5, with a possible D match to TRBD2 (5 bases). CDR1 and CDR2 from the germline V gene are SGHRS and YFSETQ. The CDR3 runs 14 residues. The ends were cut back, 4 bases at V and 0 bases at J, with 10 bases in the middle. DNA for the CDR3: TGCGCCAGCAGCACTAGAATGAACCAAGAGACCCAGTACTTC. Translated, it gives CASSTRMNQETQYF.

This clonotype has a handful of counts. The rearrangement uses TRBV20-1 and TRBJ1-5; D may be TRBD1 (6 bases). CDR3 size: 13 residues. Looked up from germline, CDR1 is DFQATT and CDR2 is SNEGSKA (reference sequence). V shed 5 bases and J shed 1 base, with 9 bases lying between them. CDR3 sequence reads: CSAGGLSNQPQHF. The CDR3 coding sequence is TGCAGTGCTGGGGGGCTAAGCAATCAGCCCCAGCATTTT.

This clonotype was seen repeatedly, ten times or more. The CDR3 protein is CATRQGYTEAFF. CDR3 sequence (DNA): TGTGCCACCCGACAGGGCTACACTGAAGCTTTCTTT. The chain links TRBV28 to TRBJ1-1, with 7 nucleotides matching TRBD1. J was trimmed by 3 bases and V by 10 bases; bases with no gene match: 5. This CDR3 has 12 amino acids. CDR1 and CDR2 (germline): MDHEN, SYDVKM.

The chain combines TRBV9 with TRBJ2-2; 7 nucleotides line up with TRBD2. This CDR3 has 15 amino acids. V lost 2 bases, J lost 1 base, and 2 bases stayed unmatched. Germline V gene sequence: CDR1 SGDLS, CDR2 YYNGEE. The DNA of the CDR3 is TGTGCCAGCAGCGTCCAGCGGGAGAACACCGGGGAGCTGTTTTTT. It encodes CASSVQRENTGELFF.

At least ten counts were recorded for this clonotype. This chain joins TRBV3-1 and TRBJ1-1; no firm D call. This CDR3 is 12 amino acids long. V lost 0 bases to trimming and J lost 7 bases, with 6 bases between them. Germline CDR1 and CDR2: LGHDT and YNNKEL (reference sequence). For the CDR3, the DNA is TGTGCCAGCAGCCAAGAGGCCAGTGAAGCTTTCTTT. This gives the protein CASSQEASEAFF.

Notes on this clonotype: As the CDR3 is not closed by the conserved phenylalanine or tryptophan, this likely results from a read error. This chain uses TRBV20-1 with TRBJ1-5; the D gene is possibly TRBD1 (6 bases). The length of the CDR3 is 12 residues. V gave up 6 bases and J gave up 7 bases, with 13 bases separating them. CDR1 is DFQATT, CDR2 SNEGSKA, per germline (reference sequence). This chain's CDR3 is CSAATGNQPQHS. CDR3 DNA sequence: TGCAGTGCAGCTACAGGGAACCAGCCCCAGCATTCT.

This clonotype has only a few counts. This may come from a read error, since a much larger clone is one base off. V and J are TRBV5-1 and TRBJ2-7; D gene unclear. The germline V and J ends were trimmed by 5 bases and 9 bases, with 21 bases remaining between them. CDR1 is SGHRS, CDR2 YFSETQ, per germline. The CDR3 length is 14 residues. The CDR3 DNA is TGCGCCAGCAGTCCCGACTCCTCCATCCGCGGGCAGTACTTC. Its protein is CASSPDSSIRGQYF.

The chain has TRBV13 and TRBJ1-4; D remains ambiguous. The CDR3 contains 15 residues. V was clipped by 5 bases and J by 3 bases, with 13 bases between them. The germline CDR1 and CDR2 sequences are PRHDT and FYEKMQ (reference sequence). The DNA of the CDR3 is TGTGCCAGCAGCCCGTCCTCCGGGGCTAATGAAAAACTGTTTTTT. It encodes CASSPSSGANEKLFF.